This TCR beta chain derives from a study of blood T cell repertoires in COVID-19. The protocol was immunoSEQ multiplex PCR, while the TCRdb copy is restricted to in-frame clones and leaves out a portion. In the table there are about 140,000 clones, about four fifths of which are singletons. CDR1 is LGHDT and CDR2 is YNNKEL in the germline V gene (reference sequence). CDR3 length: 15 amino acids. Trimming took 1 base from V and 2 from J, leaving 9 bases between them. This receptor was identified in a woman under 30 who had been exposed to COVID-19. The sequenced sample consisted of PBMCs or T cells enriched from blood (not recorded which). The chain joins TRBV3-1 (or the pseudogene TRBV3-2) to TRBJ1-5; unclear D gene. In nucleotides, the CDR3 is TGTGCCAGCAGCCAAGGGGCGTGGGGCAATCAGCCCCAGCATTTT. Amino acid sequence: CASSQGAWGNQPQHF.